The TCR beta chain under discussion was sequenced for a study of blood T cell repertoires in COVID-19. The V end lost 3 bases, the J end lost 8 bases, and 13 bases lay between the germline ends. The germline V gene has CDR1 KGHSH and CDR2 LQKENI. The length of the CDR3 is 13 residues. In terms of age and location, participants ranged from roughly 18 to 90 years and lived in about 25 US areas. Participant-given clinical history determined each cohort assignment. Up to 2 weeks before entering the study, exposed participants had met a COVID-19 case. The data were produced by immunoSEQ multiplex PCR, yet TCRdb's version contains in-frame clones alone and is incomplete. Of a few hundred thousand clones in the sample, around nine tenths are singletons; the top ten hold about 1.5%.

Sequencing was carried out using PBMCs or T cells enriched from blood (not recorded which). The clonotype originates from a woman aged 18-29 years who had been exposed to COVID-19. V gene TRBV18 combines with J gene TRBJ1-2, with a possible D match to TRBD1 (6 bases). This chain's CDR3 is CASSPEQGRGYTF. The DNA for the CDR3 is TGTGCCAGCTCACCGGAGCAGGGGAGAGGCTACACCTTC. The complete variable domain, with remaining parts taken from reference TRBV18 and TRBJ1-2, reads NAGVMQNPRHLVRRRGQEARLRCSPMKGHSHVYWYRQLPEEGLKFMVYLQKENIIDESGMPKERFSAEFPKEGPSILRIQQVVRGDSAAYFCASSPEQGRGYTFGSGTRLTVV.